The 10 T cell receptor beta chains listed next were all sequenced from one sample in a study of cytomegalovirus exposure and HLA in healthy donors. Profiling relied on immunoSEQ multiplex PCR, and the TCRdb table lists in-frame clones only, not all of them. The sample gives 90,000 to 150,000 clones, 86% of which show up once; 4.9% is in the top ten. Sequencing used PBMCs. Receptor source: a man aged 18 to 29 in good health and CMV-seronegative.

The chain combines TRBV5-4 with TRBJ2-1; 8 bases match TRBD2. With V trimmed by 5 bases and J by 7 bases, 14 bases remained unmatched. The CDR3 sequence is 16 residues long. The germline V gene encodes CDR1 SGHNT and CDR2 YYREEE (reference sequence). This chain's CDR3 is CASSRNQAGARNEQFF. The DNA of the CDR3 is TGTGCCAGCAGTCGAAACCAAGCGGGGGCCCGAAATGAGCAGTTCTTC.

The V gene is TRBV7-9, the J gene TRBJ2-3; 12 bases match TRBD2. Per germline, CDR1 SEHNR and CDR2 FQNEAQ (reference sequence). With V trimmed by 4 bases and J by 0 bases, 5 bases remained unmatched. The CDR3 covers 17 residues. This chain's CDR3 is CASSSGLAGPSTDTQYF. The CDR3 nucleotides read TGTGCCAGCAGCTCCGGACTAGCGGGGCCCAGCACAGATACGCAGTATTTT.

The chain joins TRBV2 to TRBJ1-5; 7 bases match TRBD1. After removal of 6 bases from V and 4 bases from J, the junction contained 9 bases not matched to a gene. The CDR3 sequence is 15 residues long. Germline CDR1 SNHLY, CDR2 FYNNEI. The CDR3 spells CASRPRDRPNQPQHF. The CDR3 DNA reads TGTGCCAGCAGGCCACGGGACAGACCTAATCAGCCCCAGCATTTT.

This sequence joins TRBV20-1 and TRBJ2-3; a possible D gene is TRBD2 (5 bases). The CDR3 has 10 residues. V was shortened by 5 bases and J by 6 bases, with 6 bases between the two germline ends. The germline V gene has CDR1 DFQATT and CDR2 SNEGSKA (reference sequence). CDR3 bases: TGCAGTGCTGCGGGTGATACGCAGTATTTT. Amino acids: CSAAGDTQYF.

The rearrangement joins TRBV10-1 to TRBJ2-3; D not certain. Trimming pared 0 bases from V and 0 bases from J, leaving 7 bases between. Germline V gives CDR1 WNHNN, CDR2 SYGVQD (reference sequence). The CDR3 consists of 15 residues. The CDR3, as DNA: TGCGCCAGCAGTGAGTCCACAGCAAGCACAGATACGCAGTATTTT. Amino acid sequence: CASSESTASTDTQYF.

For this clone: Other DNA variants within this sample encode the same CDR3. This rearrangement joins TRBV6-5 to TRBJ1-2; 8 bases match TRBD1. After removal of 3 bases from V and 8 bases from J, the junction contained 5 bases not matched to a gene. This CDR3 comprises 13 residues. Germline values: CDR1 MNHEY, CDR2 SVGAGI. The CDR3 DNA reads as TGTGCCAGCAGTTATGGACAGGGCGGCGGCTACACCTTC. Its translation: CASSYGQGGGYTF.

V gene TRBV27 combines with J gene TRBJ1-2, with D tentatively TRBD1 (6 bases). Germline lookup yields CDR1 MNHEY and CDR2 SMNVEV (reference sequence). Trimming pared 2 bases from V and 2 bases from J, leaving 6 bases between. The CDR3 has 13 residues. CDR3 bases: TGTGCCAGCAGTTTAGGGACAAACTATGGCTACACCTTC. Amino acids: CASSLGTNYGYTF.

This chain joins TRBV6-1 and TRBJ2-3; TRBD1 might be the D (5 bases). The CDR3 totals 14 residues. Germline V lookup: CDR1 MNHNS, CDR2 SASEGT. Trimming stripped 4 bases from V and 5 bases from J, with 13 bases between. The CDR3 spells CASSATPQGDTQYF. CDR3 in DNA: TGTGCCAGCAGTGCGACACCTCAGGGAGATACGCAGTATTTT.

The chain links TRBV5-1 to TRBJ2-1, with 7 positions matching TRBD2. Germline assignment: CDR1 SGHRS and CDR2 YFSETQ. V lost 3 bases, J lost 7 bases, and 13 bases stayed unmatched. The CDR3 is 16 residues long. CDR3 sequence (DNA): TGCGCCAGCAGCTCCCTAGGGGCGGGAGATGTAAATGAGCAGTTCTTC. It codes for CASSSLGAGDVNEQFF.

This clone came up a few times. This chain links TRBV6-5 with TRBJ2-2, with a weak D call TRBD1 (5 bases). Looked up from germline, CDR1 is MNHEY and CDR2 is SVGAGI. This CDR3 comprises 14 residues. V lost 10 bases and J 3 bases, leaving 15 bases between the germline ends. CDR3 sequence reads: CATRVVGDTGELFF. CDR3 DNA sequence: TGTGCCACCAGGGTAGTAGGGGACACCGGGGAGCTGTTTTTT.